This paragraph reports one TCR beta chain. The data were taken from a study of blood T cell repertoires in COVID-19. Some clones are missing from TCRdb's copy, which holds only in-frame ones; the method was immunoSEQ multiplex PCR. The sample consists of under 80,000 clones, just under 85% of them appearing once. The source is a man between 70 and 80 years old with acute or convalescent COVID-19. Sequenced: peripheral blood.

The CDR3 reads CASSRTSGEAGELFF. Written as DNA, the CDR3 is TGTGCCAGCAGCCGGACTAGCGGGGAGGCCGGGGAGCTGTTTTTT. The gene calls are TRBV7-9 and TRBJ2-2; 12 positions match TRBD2. The CDR3 has 15 amino acids. V lost 5 bases and J lost 6; bases outside the gene matches: 4. Germline V gives CDR1 SEHNR, CDR2 FQNEAQ (reference sequence).